A selection of T cell receptor beta chains follows, all from one sample in a study of technical replicates of blood from a handful of donors. The protocol was immunoSEQ multiplex PCR, while the TCRdb copy is restricted to in-frame clones and leaves out a portion. The sample has more than 65,000 clones; approximately 97% are singletons. The sample consisted of T cells isolated from PBMCs. The receptors shown here come from a human donor in good health. Both conserved end residues are part of each CDR3. A D gene is named only where the DNA matches it firmly. A clone size is listed for some rows: how often the clone was seen (once, few, many), or a class if it is expanded.

d_call | j_call | clone_size | v_call | cdr3_aa | cdr3_nt
TRBD2 | TRBJ2-1 | - | TRBV27 | CASSPHRTSANEQFF | TGTGCCAGCAGTCCCCATAGGACTAGCGCAAATGAGCAGTTCTTC
TRBD1 | TRBJ2-7 | - | TRBV6-1 | CASSEALGTGAEQYF | TGTGCCAGCAGTGAAGCCTTGGGGACAGGGGCCGAGCAGTACTTC
TRBD2 | TRBJ2-7 | once | TRBV28 | CASSKTGTRPSEQYF | TGTGCCAGCAGTAAAACCGGGACTAGGCCGTCCGAGCAGTACTTC
TRBD1 | TRBJ2-7 | - | TRBV4-1 | CASSQITGADEQYF | TGCGCCAGCAGCCAAATTACAGGGGCGGACGAGCAGTACTTC
TRBD2 | TRBJ2-3 | - | TRBV5-1 | CASSLISGGAVDTQYF | TGCGCCAGCAGCTTGATTAGCGGGGGGGCGGTAGATACGCAGTATTTT
TRBD1 | TRBJ1-2 | - | TRBV6-1 | CASSEAWTGRSYGYTF | TGTGCCAGCAGTGAAGCGTGGACAGGACGGAGCTATGGCTACACCTTC
TRBD1 | TRBJ2-7 | - | TRBV2 | CASSPGTGANEQYF | TGTGCCAGCAGCCCCGGGACAGGGGCCAACGAGCAGTACTTC
TRBD1 | TRBJ2-7 | once | TRBV4-1 | CASSPGQGTYEQYF | TGCGCCAGCAGCCCGGGACAGGGAACCTACGAGCAGTACTTC
TRBD2 | TRBJ2-2 | - | TRBV30 | CAWDGGGNTGELFF | TGTGCCTGGGATGGGGGGGGAAACACCGGGGAGCTGTTTTTT
- | TRBJ1-1 | - | TRBV6-6 | CASSPAGDTEAFF | TGTGCCAGCAGTCCGGCAGGGGACACTGAAGCTTTCTTT
- | TRBJ2-3 | once | TRBV28 | CATIDGALDTQYF | TGTGCCACTATAGATGGGGCTTTAGATACGCAGTATTTT
- | TRBJ2-7 | - | TRBV27 | CASSSTGVQYF | TGTGCCAGCAGCTCAACGGGGGTGCAGTACTTC
- | TRBJ2-3 | - | TRBV6-4 | CASSRSFAGTDTQYF | TGTGCCAGCAGTCGGAGCTTTGCCGGCACAGATACGCAGTATTTT
TRBD1 | TRBJ1-1 | - | TRBV2 | CASSSGQQGTEAFF | TGTGCCAGCAGTAGTGGGCAACAGGGGACTGAAGCTTTCTTT
- | TRBJ2-2 | - | TRBV5-1 | CASSLIGQVNTGELFF | TGCGCCAGCAGCTTGATCGGCCAGGTCAACACCGGGGAGCTGTTTTTT
- | TRBJ2-1 | once | TRBV7-8 | CASSQERGDQFF | TGTGCCAGCAGCCAAGAACGCGGGGACCAGTTCTTC
TRBD1 | TRBJ1-1 | - | TRBV12-5 | CASGLGPGTGGPDTEAFF | TGTGCTAGTGGTTTGGGGCCCGGGACAGGGGGTCCGGACACTGAAGCTTTCTTT
- | TRBJ2-7 | - | TRBV6-1 | CASSEGGQPDEQYF | TGTGCCAGCAGTGAAGGTGGACAGCCCGATGAGCAGTACTTC
TRBD1 | TRBJ2-7 | - | TRBV5-5 | CASSLLPGGNEQYF | TGTGCCAGCAGCCTATTGCCAGGGGGCAACGAGCAGTACTTC
- | TRBJ1-3 | - | TRBV2 | CASSYSMNSGNTIYF | TGTGCCAGCAGTTATAGCATGAACTCTGGAAACACCATATATTTT
- | TRBJ2-5 | once | TRBV7-8 | CASSGRRGGFETQYF | TGTGCCAGCAGCGGAAGAAGGGGGGGGTTTGAGACCCAGTACTTC
- | TRBJ2-7 | once | TRBV6-1 | CASWQAINYEQYF | TGTGCCAGCTGGCAGGCAATTAACTACGAGCAGTACTTC
- | TRBJ1-1 | - | TRBV11-3 | CASSPDAGGIWEAFF | TGTGCCAGCAGCCCCGATGCGGGCGGAATTTGGGAAGCTTTCTTT
TRBD2 | TRBJ2-5 | - | TRBV9 | CASSIQAGGKETQYF | TGTGCCAGCAGCATACAAGCGGGGGGAAAAGAGACCCAGTACTTC
- | TRBJ1-5 | - | TRBV19 | CASSIRTAYNQPQHF | TGTGCCAGTAGTATACGTACTGCGTACAATCAGCCCCAGCATTTT
- | TRBJ1-1 | - | TRBV28 | CASTQGVHTEAFF | TGTGCCAGCACCCAGGGCGTACACACTGAAGCTTTCTTT
- | TRBJ2-2 | - | TRBV27 | CASSSLVTGELFF | TGTGCCAGCAGTTCACTGGTCACCGGGGAGCTGTTTTTT
TRBD1 | TRBJ2-7 | once | TRBV5-1 | CASSLGQGFYEQYF | TGCGCCAGCAGCCTCGGACAGGGTTTCTACGAGCAGTACTTC
- | TRBJ2-5 | - | TRBV5-1 | CASSLVPAAVQETQYF | TGCGCCAGCAGCTTGGTTCCAGCGGCGGTACAAGAGACCCAGTACTTC
- | TRBJ1-1 | - | TRBV25-1 | CASSATGMNTEAFF | TGTGCCAGCAGTGCCACAGGGATGAACACTGAAGCTTTCTTT
- | TRBJ2-7 | - | TRBV7-6 | CASSLAQGEQYF | TGTGCCAGCAGCTTAGCCCAGGGCGAGCAGTACTTC
- | TRBJ1-1 | once | TRBV5-1 | CASSPLGVTEAFF | TGCGCCAGCAGTCCCCTAGGGGTCACTGAAGCTTTCTTT
TRBD1 | TRBJ2-4 | - | TRBV27 | CASRPRQGFQNIQYF | TGTGCCAGCAGGCCTAGACAGGGTTTCCAAAACATTCAGTACTTC
- | TRBJ1-2 | - | TRBV5-1 | CASSLVGLSDPEGYTF | TGCGCCAGCAGCTTGGTTGGTCTATCCGACCCGGAGGGCTACACCTTC
- | TRBJ1-2 | - | TRBV2 | CASTREDGYGYTF | TGTGCCAGCACCCGGGAGGACGGGTATGGCTACACCTTC
- | TRBJ2-3 | - | TRBV25-1 | CASSGLATDTQYF | TGTGCCAGCTCGGGACTCGCCACAGATACGCAGTATTTT
TRBD1 | TRBJ2-2 | - | TRBV10-3 | CAISETGSYTGELFF | TGTGCCATCAGCGAGACAGGGAGTTACACCGGGGAGCTGTTTTTT
TRBD1 | TRBJ2-3 | - | TRBV29-1 | CSVEGQGAGTDTQYF | TGCAGCGTTGAAGGTCAGGGGGCGGGCACAGATACGCAGTATTTT
- | TRBJ1-1 | - | TRBV7-9 | CASSSYMNTEAFF | TGTGCCAGCAGCTCCTATATGAACACTGAAGCTTTCTTT
- | TRBJ1-4 | - | TRBV7-9 | CASSPVATEVHEKLFF | TGTGCCAGCAGCCCGGTGGCGACCGAGGTCCATGAAAAACTGTTTTTT
- | TRBJ2-2 | - | TRBV5-4 | CASSLGAEYTGELFF | TGTGCCAGCAGCTTGGGGGCAGAGTACACCGGGGAGCTGTTTTTT
- | TRBJ1-3 | - | TRBV30 | CAWSRGSSGNTIYF | TGTGCCTGGAGTAGGGGCAGCTCTGGAAACACCATATATTTT
- | TRBJ2-7 | few | TRBV2 | CASSLDIYEQYF | TGTGCCAGCAGTTTAGACATCTACGAGCAGTACTTC
- | TRBJ2-7 | - | TRBV5-1 | CASSSTSGQTYEQYF | TGCGCCAGCAGCTCCACGAGCGGACAGACCTACGAGCAGTACTTC
- | TRBJ2-2 | - | TRBV28 | CASTGRTSGELFF | TGTGCCAGCACCGGGAGAACCTCCGGGGAGCTGTTTTTT
- | TRBJ2-6 | once | TRBV19 | CASTGFGANVLTF | TGTGCCAGTACAGGGTTCGGGGCCAACGTCCTGACTTTC
- | TRBJ1-2 | - | TRBV7-8 | CASSIGQTIYGYTF | TGTGCCAGCAGCATCGGACAGACCATCTATGGCTACACCTTC
- | TRBJ2-1 | - | TRBV10-3 | CAISEWDKYNEQFF | TGTGCCATCAGTGAGTGGGACAAATACAATGAGCAGTTCTTC
TRBD2 | TRBJ2-3 | - | TRBV5-4 | CASSGGGAQADTQYF | TGTGCCAGCAGTGGCGGGGGGGCCCAGGCAGATACGCAGTATTTT
- | TRBJ2-7 | - | TRBV6-6 | CASSYGPSYEQYF | TGTGCCAGCAGTTACGGGCCCTCCTACGAGCAGTACTTC